A single TCR beta chain is shown here with its context. The germline V and J ends were trimmed by 5 bases and 2 bases, with 10 bases remaining between them. The CDR3 consists of 12 residues. The germline CDR1 and CDR2 sequences are DFQATT and SNEGSKA (reference sequence). As for time point: newly diagnosed GD, antithyroid drugs for less than 3 months. Preparation of the TCR library used RNA extracted from PBMCs. The data are from a study of regulatory T cells in long-lasting Graves disease. Building the TCR beta libraries relied on iRepertoire HTBI primers, and CDR3 regions underwent Arm-PCR. In TCRdb, the multiplex PCR reads were re-called with MiXCR into one record per CDR3 protein. The sample holds about 540,000 distinct CDR3 sequences; about 13% are singletons and the top ten take 8.5% to 10%. These data also formed part of another study, on T cells in Graves' hyperthyroidism and ophthalmopathy.

Sequenced material: peripheral blood mononuclear cells (PBMCs), taken at new diagnosis, from a patient treated with antithyroid drugs. The receptor was isolated from a man aged 25 to 40 with Graves disease. V and J are TRBV20-1 and TRBJ2-7; D remains ambiguous. The CDR3 bases are TGCAGTGCTCTAGACTCCCCCTACGAGCAGTACTTC. Amino acids: CSALDSPYEQYF.